The T cell receptor beta chain under discussion was sequenced for a study of T cell repertoires in cytomegalovirus infection. Study overall: Public TCR beta signatures provided an indication of both CMV infection and a matching HLA type.

This CDR3 region has 13 residues. The germline gives CDR1 DFQATT, CDR2 SNEGSKA (reference sequence). V shed 5 bases, J shed 4 bases, and the junction held 7 bases outside the gene matches. TCRdb redid the calling of the reads with MiXCR, one entry per CDR3 protein. The table includes roughly 180,000 distinct CDR3 sequences, approximately 17% detected once. The chain is built from TRBV20-1 and TRBJ1-2; 7 nucleotides align to TRBD1. The sequencing sample was made of CD8+ T cells from PBMCs. The receptor comes from a human donor in good health (CMV status not recorded). Some clones in this sample may be carry-over from other donors' samples. CDR3: CSADSRDSYGYTF. The DNA for the CDR3 is TGCAGTGCTGATTCCCGGGACAGCTATGGCTACACCTTC.